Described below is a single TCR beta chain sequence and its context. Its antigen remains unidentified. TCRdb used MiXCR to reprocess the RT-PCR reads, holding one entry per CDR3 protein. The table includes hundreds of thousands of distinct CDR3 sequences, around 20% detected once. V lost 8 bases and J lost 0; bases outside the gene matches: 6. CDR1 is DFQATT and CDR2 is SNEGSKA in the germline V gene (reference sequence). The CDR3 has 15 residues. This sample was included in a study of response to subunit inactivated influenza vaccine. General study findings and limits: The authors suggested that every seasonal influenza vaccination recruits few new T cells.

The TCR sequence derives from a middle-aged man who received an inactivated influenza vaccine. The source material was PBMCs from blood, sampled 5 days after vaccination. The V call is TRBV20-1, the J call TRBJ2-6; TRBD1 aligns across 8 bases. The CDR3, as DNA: TGCAGTCCGGGACAGGCTTACTCTGGGGCCAACGTCCTGACTTTC. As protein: CSPGQAYSGANVLTF.